One and the same sample provided the 8 T cell receptor beta chains below, sequenced in a study of T cell changes during pregnancy in multiple sclerosis. TCRdb keeps only in-frame clones here, not all; method: immunoSEQ multiplex PCR. The table includes 60,000 to 75,000 clones, more than 75% detected once. The input for sequencing was peripheral blood, taken in the third trimester of pregnancy. The source of these receptors is a female donor with multiple sclerosis, enrolled in a pregnancy study.

The chain employs TRBV27 and TRBJ2-5, with 9 bases fitting TRBD2. The junction had 15 bases not matched to a gene; V was cut back by 6 bases and J by 4 bases. This CDR3 has 17 residues. Germline V gene sequence: CDR1 MNHEY, CDR2 SMNVEV (reference sequence). In DNA, the CDR3 is TGTGCCAGCAGACCCCTGGCGGGGGGGCACCTACGAGAGACCCAGTACTTC. This translates into CASRPLAGGHLRETQYF.

This clone was seen a few times. This chain joins TRBV5-1 and TRBJ1-6; 10 bases map to TRBD1. Germline CDR1 is SGHRS and CDR2 is YFSETQ. CDR3 length: 14 residues. V gave up 0 bases and J gave up 10 bases; unmatched junction bases: 1. The CDR3 loop is CASSLAGQGSPLHF. The CDR3 DNA follows: TGCGCCAGCAGCTTGGCGGGACAGGGGTCACCCCTCCACTTT.

The CDR3 DNA sequence: TGTGCCAGCAGCTTAGTCGGTAATAATTCACCCCTCCACTTT. This translates into CASSLVGNNSPLHF. The chain uses TRBV13 and TRBJ1-6; D is unresolved. Per germline, CDR1 PRHDT and CDR2 FYEKMQ (reference sequence). Trimming pared 1 base from V and 5 bases from J, leaving 6 bases between. The CDR3 covers 14 residues.

This clone was counted a single time. The chain joins TRBV6-6 to TRBJ1-2; D is undetermined. Germline V lookup: CDR1 MNHNY, CDR2 SVGAGI (reference sequence). Trimming cost V 2 bases and J 2 bases, with 9 bases left between them. The CDR3 has 14 amino acids. In nucleotides, the CDR3 is TGTGCCAGCAGTTACAATCAGATAAACTATGGCTACACCTTC. Translating it yields CASSYNQINYGYTF.

Here the CDR3 DNA reads TGTGCCAGCAGCCCAACGAACACCGGGGAGCTGTTTTTT. Protein product: CASSPTNTGELFF. The genes are TRBV7-3 and TRBJ2-2; the D is unclear. Trimming removed 5 bases at V and 0 bases at J, with 4 bases between. The CDR3 is made up of 13 amino acids. From germline, CDR1 is SGHTA and CDR2 FQGTGA.

DNA of the CDR3: TGTGCCAGCAGTGACACCGGGACAGGGGCCTACGAGCAGTACTTC. The encoded protein is CASSDTGTGAYEQYF. The chain links TRBV28 to TRBJ2-7, with TRBD1 identical over 10 bases. There are 15 residues in the CDR3. CDR1 is MDHEN, CDR2 SYDVKM, per germline. The V gene end was trimmed by 5 bases and the J gene end by 2 bases; junction bases not matched to a gene: 6.

The V and J genes are TRBV5-1 and TRBJ2-2; D perhaps matches TRBD1 (5 bases). CDR3 size: 15 residues. The V end was cut by 1 base, the J end by 4 bases, with 11 bases between. Germline CDR1 reads SGHRS; CDR2 reads YFSETQ. The CDR3 reads CASSLYGQGTGELFF. The CDR3 DNA is TGCGCCAGCAGCTTGTATGGGCAGGGCACCGGGGAGCTGTTTTTT. The variable domain in full, with the rest retrieved from reference TRBV5-1 and TRBJ2-2, is KAGVTQTPRYLIKTRGQQVTLSCSPISGHRSVSWYQQTPGQGLQFLFEYFSETQRNKGNFPGRFSGRQFSNSRSEMNVSTLELGDSALYLCASSLYGQGTGELFFGEGSRLTVL.

This sequence joins TRBV5-1 and TRBJ2-1, with TRBD1 as a possible D gene (5 bases). CDR1 is SGHRS, CDR2 YFSETQ, per germline. V lost 4 bases and J lost 5, with 10 bases in between. This CDR3 region has 13 residues. CDR3 residues: CASSIGQNNEQFF. The CDR3 region has the DNA TGCGCCAGCAGCATAGGACAAAACAATGAGCAGTTCTTC. Variable domain in full (rest from reference TRBV5-1 and TRBJ2-1): KAGVTQTPRYLIKTRGQQVTLSCSPISGHRSVSWYQQTPGQGLQFLFEYFSETQRNKGNFPGRFSGRQFSNSRSEMNVSTLELGDSALYLCASSIGQNNEQFFGPGTRLTVL.